This TCR beta chain was profiled in a study of CD8 T cells in ankylosing spondylitis. This clonotype came up a few times. Its antigen is unknown. MiXCR, run by TCRdb on the 5' RACE reads, gives a single entry per CDR3 protein. The sample yields about 150,000 distinct CDR3 sequences, about 42% seen once. Study outcomes and limitations: Disease-linked clones were reportedly significantly enriched in matched ankylosing spondylitis synovial fluid. Prior literature has documented some motif variants in synovial fluid and blood from reactive arthritis. Characteristic of ankylosing spondylitis blood, it appeared, was a TCR beta motif comprising eight highly homologous variants.

The CDR3 consists of 19 residues. The germline V gene encodes CDR1 ENHRY and CDR2 SYGVKD. V lost 11 bases, J lost 5 bases, and 34 bases lay in between. The clonotype was recovered from a male donor with ankylosing spondylitis. Sequencing was performed on synovial fluid, either unsorted or a sorted T cell fraction (not recorded which). The rearrangement uses TRBV10-3 and TRBJ2-1, with D perhaps TRBD2 (6 bases). The CDR3 DNA sequence: TGTGCCGTCGGGGGACCTAAAAAGAAACTAGGTAGTTTTCACAATGAGCAGTTCTTC. Translating it yields CAVGGPKKKLGSFHNEQFF.